Listed below are T cell receptor beta chains from one sample, sequenced in a study of Graves' ophthalmopathy and Graves' hyperthyroidism. TCRdb called the multiplex PCR reads again in MiXCR, with one record for every CDR3 protein. Among about 640,000 distinct CDR3 sequences listed, 35% to 45% were seen once. The sequencing input was peripheral blood. Receptor source: an adult man with Graves' ophthalmopathy. Each CDR3 is given without its conserved first and last residue. Each record gives: CDR3 length, J gene, V gene, CDR3 protein.

len: 12; j_gene: TRBJ1-1; v_gene: TRBV3-2; CDR3aa: ASSPRGQNTEAF
len: 12; j_gene: TRBJ1-1; v_gene: TRBV3-1; CDR3aa: ASSARDRGTEAF
len: 14; j_gene: TRBJ2-7; v_gene: TRBV2; CDR3aa: ASSEPGLADSYEQY
len: 15; j_gene: TRBJ2-7; v_gene: TRBV4-1; CDR3aa: ASSQVRESELGYEQY
len: 16; j_gene: TRBJ1-4; v_gene: TRBV25-1; CDR3aa: ASTLEAGTGTVHEKLF
len: 10; j_gene: TRBJ1-1; v_gene: TRBV6-5; CDR3aa: ASSEHFTEAF
len: 13; j_gene: TRBJ2-7; v_gene: TRBV9; CDR3aa: ASSPRSSGTYEQY
len: 13; j_gene: TRBJ1-1; v_gene: TRBV7-9; CDR3aa: ASSFSRPGSTEAF
len: 12; j_gene: TRBJ2-5; v_gene: TRBV20-1; CDR3aa: SAPDGINRETQY
len: 13; j_gene: TRBJ2-7; v_gene: TRBV12-3/TRBV12-4; CDR3aa: ASSFGLTGLYEQY
len: 12; j_gene: TRBJ1-2; v_gene: TRBV20-1; CDR3aa: SAREGTDATGYT
len: 13; j_gene: TRBJ1-5; v_gene: TRBV10-3; CDR3aa: ASSEHTGANQPQH
len: 14; j_gene: TRBJ2-7; v_gene: TRBV10-3; CDR3aa: AISDSTSGGYYEQY
len: 14; j_gene: TRBJ1-4; v_gene: TRBV5-5; CDR3aa: ASSLLSGAGDEKLF
len: 10; j_gene: TRBJ2-2; v_gene: TRBV25-1; CDR3aa: AKRTNTGELF
len: 14; j_gene: TRBJ2-7; v_gene: TRBV5-1; CDR3aa: ASSLEGGSRNYEQY
len: 12; j_gene: TRBJ2-2; v_gene: TRBV29-1; CDR3aa: SVYFGGTAGELF
len: 11; j_gene: TRBJ1-2; v_gene: TRBV29-1; CDR3aa: SSSGQLNYGYT
len: 13; j_gene: TRBJ1-2; v_gene: TRBV7-2; CDR3aa: ASSYEGLQGGGYT
len: 11; j_gene: TRBJ1-2; v_gene: TRBV2; CDR3aa: ASQGQGSGGYT
len: 11; j_gene: TRBJ2-7; v_gene: TRBV7-6; CDR3aa: ASSWDRVSEQY
len: 14; j_gene: TRBJ1-1; v_gene: TRBV4-1; CDR3aa: ASSRGRLRGDTEAF
len: 17; j_gene: TRBJ1-5; v_gene: TRBV24-1; CDR3aa: ATSDSRSGRGNSNQPQH
len: 14; j_gene: TRBJ1-3; v_gene: TRBV7-6; CDR3aa: ASSPPDREGGNTIY
len: 10; j_gene: TRBJ1-5; v_gene: TRBV19; CDR3aa: ASSRQNQPQH
len: 12; j_gene: TRBJ2-7; v_gene: TRBV10-3; CDR3aa: AISESWGWYEQY
len: 12; j_gene: TRBJ2-3; v_gene: TRBV19; CDR3aa: ASSNQRGAGTQY
len: 13; j_gene: TRBJ2-5; v_gene: TRBV19; CDR3aa: ATNGWDGHQETQY
len: 12; j_gene: TRBJ1-2; v_gene: TRBV7-9; CDR3aa: ASSVDRGYYGYT
len: 10; j_gene: TRBJ2-6; v_gene: TRBV10-3; CDR3aa: AIRTGGNVLT
len: 14; j_gene: TRBJ2-3; v_gene: TRBV10-3; CDR3aa: AISRTSGPSTDTQY
len: 13; j_gene: TRBJ1-6; v_gene: TRBV19; CDR3aa: ASSRRLPNNSPLH
len: 13; j_gene: TRBJ1-1; v_gene: TRBV7-9; CDR3aa: ASSPVDSINTEAF
len: 14; j_gene: TRBJ2-5; v_gene: TRBV9; CDR3aa: ASSAETSSTQETQY
len: 11; j_gene: TRBJ2-7; v_gene: TRBV20-1; CDR3aa: SAIPGQSYEQY
len: 9; j_gene: TRBJ2-5; v_gene: TRBV2; CDR3aa: ATTEGDAAF
len: 14; j_gene: TRBJ2-5; v_gene: TRBV20-1; CDR3aa: SARDSRGASQETQY
len: 11; j_gene: TRBJ2-5; v_gene: TRBV7-9; CDR3aa: ASSRSGAETQY
len: 10; j_gene: TRBJ1-5; v_gene: TRBV24-1; CDR3aa: ATSDAVQPQH
len: 13; j_gene: TRBJ1-4; v_gene: TRBV15; CDR3aa: ATSSELIGSGKLF
len: 10; j_gene: TRBJ1-1; v_gene: TRBV7-2; CDR3aa: ASSLGGASAF
len: 12; j_gene: TRBJ2-5; v_gene: TRBV6-1; CDR3aa: ASNTDRGRGTQY
len: 14; j_gene: TRBJ2-5; v_gene: TRBV5-1; CDR3aa: ASSLGTDPIQETQY
len: 12; j_gene: TRBJ2-3; v_gene: TRBV15; CDR3aa: ATSRDPHTDTQY
len: 12; j_gene: NA; v_gene: TRBV7-8; CDR3aa: ASSLTERDNEQF
len: 9; j_gene: TRBJ2-7; v_gene: TRBV6-5; CDR3aa: ASGGTAEQY
len: 12; j_gene: TRBJ2-2; v_gene: TRBV6-4; CDR3aa: ASAMDRNTGELF
len: 12; j_gene: TRBJ2-7; v_gene: TRBV25-1; CDR3aa: ASSDSGSSYEQY
len: 14; j_gene: TRBJ2-7; v_gene: TRBV19; CDR3aa: ASRPNPGQRGYEQY
len: 14; j_gene: TRBJ2-6; v_gene: TRBV29-1; CDR3aa: SLGHLFHSGANVLT
len: 13; j_gene: TRBJ2-5; v_gene: TRBV29-1; CDR3aa: SAASTTDTQETQY
len: 13; j_gene: TRBJ2-7; v_gene: TRBV7-9; CDR3aa: ASSQASGGFYEQY
len: 16; j_gene: TRBJ2-7; v_gene: TRBV20-1; CDR3aa: SARDGSRTSGFSYEQY
len: 16; j_gene: TRBJ2-7; v_gene: TRBV9; CDR3aa: ASSAREGGLAGDGEQY
len: 9; j_gene: TRBJ2-7; v_gene: TRBV10-3; CDR3aa: ASNLNYEQY
len: 14; j_gene: TRBJ1-2; v_gene: TRBV20-1; CDR3aa: SARVPGRASYYGYT
len: 13; j_gene: TRBJ1-2; v_gene: TRBV29-1; CDR3aa: SVARDRGRNYGYT
len: 12; j_gene: TRBJ2-5; v_gene: TRBV6-6; CDR3aa: ASSYKAIQETQY
len: 13; j_gene: TRBJ1-3; v_gene: TRBV15; CDR3aa: ATSRDRGNGETIY
len: 13; j_gene: TRBJ1-2; v_gene: TRBV11-1; CDR3aa: ASSLSSTPRYDYT